This paragraph covers one T cell receptor beta chain sequence. The source of the sample is a study of OX40 agonist ivuxolimab in advanced cancers. The protocol was immunoSEQ multiplex PCR, while the TCRdb copy is restricted to in-frame clones and leaves out a portion. The sample lists tens of thousands of clones, around 83% seen once, with roughly 4% in the top ten. The clonotype was recovered from an adult with an advanced solid tumor such as melanoma, head and neck, liver or kidney cancer. The specimen was CD4+ or CD8+ T cells sorted from blood, collected in a trial of the OX40 agonist ivuxolimab.

This CDR3 is CASSKHYEGGEAFF. The DNA for the CDR3 is TGTGCCAGCAGTAAACACTACGAGGGGGGTGAAGCTTTCTTT. V usage is TRBV6-4 and J usage is TRBJ1-1; tentative D call: TRBD1 (6 bases). This CDR3 has 14 residues. The germline V gene encodes CDR1 MRHNA and CDR2 SNTAGT. V dropped 5 bases and J dropped 7 bases, with 17 bases sitting between them.